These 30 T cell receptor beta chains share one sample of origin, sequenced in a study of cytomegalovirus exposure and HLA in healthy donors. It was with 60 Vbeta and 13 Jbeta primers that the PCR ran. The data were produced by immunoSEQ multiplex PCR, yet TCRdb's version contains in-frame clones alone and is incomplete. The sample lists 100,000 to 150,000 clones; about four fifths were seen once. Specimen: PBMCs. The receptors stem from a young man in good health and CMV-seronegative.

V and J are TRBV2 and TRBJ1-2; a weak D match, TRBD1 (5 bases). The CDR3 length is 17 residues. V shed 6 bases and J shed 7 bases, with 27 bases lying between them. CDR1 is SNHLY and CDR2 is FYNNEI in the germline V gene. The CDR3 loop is CASSGGVNVGFLSGYTF. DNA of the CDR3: TGTGCCAGCAGCGGAGGGGTTAACGTTGGGTTTTTGAGTGGCTACACCTTC.

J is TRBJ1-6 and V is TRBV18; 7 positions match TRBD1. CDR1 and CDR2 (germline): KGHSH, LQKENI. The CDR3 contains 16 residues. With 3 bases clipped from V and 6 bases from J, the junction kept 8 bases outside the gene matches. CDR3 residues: CASSPGPRQGNSPLHF. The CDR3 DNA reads TGTGCCAGCTCACCCGGACCCCGACAGGGTAATTCACCCCTCCACTTT. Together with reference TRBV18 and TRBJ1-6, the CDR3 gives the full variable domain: NAGVMQNPRHLVRRRGQEARLRCSPMKGHSHVYWYRQLPEEGLKFMVYLQKENIIDESGMPKERFSAEFPKEGPSILRIQQVVRGDSAAYFCASSPGPRQGNSPLHFGNGTRLTVT.

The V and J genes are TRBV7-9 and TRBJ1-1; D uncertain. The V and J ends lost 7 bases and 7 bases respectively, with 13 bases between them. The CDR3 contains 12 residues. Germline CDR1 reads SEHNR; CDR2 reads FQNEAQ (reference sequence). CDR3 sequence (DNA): TGTGCCAGCACCCTAGAGGCACGTGAAGCTTTCTTT. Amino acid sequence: CASTLEAREAFF.

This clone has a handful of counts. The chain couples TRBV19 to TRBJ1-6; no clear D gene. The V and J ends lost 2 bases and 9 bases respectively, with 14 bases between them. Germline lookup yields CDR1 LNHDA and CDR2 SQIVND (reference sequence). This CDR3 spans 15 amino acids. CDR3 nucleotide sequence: TGTGCCAGTAGTATAATGGAGAATTTAATTTCACCCCTCCACTTT. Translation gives CASSIMENLISPLHF.

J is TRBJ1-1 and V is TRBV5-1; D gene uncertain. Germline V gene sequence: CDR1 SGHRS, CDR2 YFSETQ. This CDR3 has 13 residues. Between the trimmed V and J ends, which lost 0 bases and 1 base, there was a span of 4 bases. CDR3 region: CASSLGGNTEAFF. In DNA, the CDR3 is TGCGCCAGCAGCTTGGGAGGGAACACTGAAGCTTTCTTT.

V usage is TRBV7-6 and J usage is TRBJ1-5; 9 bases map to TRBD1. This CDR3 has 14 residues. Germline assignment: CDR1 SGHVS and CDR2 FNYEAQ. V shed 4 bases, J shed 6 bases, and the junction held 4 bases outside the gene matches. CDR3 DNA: TGTGCCAGCAGCTCACAGGGGGCGCGTCAGCCCCAGCATTTT. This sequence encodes CASSSQGARQPQHF. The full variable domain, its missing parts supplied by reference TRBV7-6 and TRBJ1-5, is GAGVSQSPRYKVTKRGQDVALRCDPISGHVSLYWYRQALGQGPEFLTYFNYEAQQDKSGLPNDRFSAERPEGSISTLTIQRTEQRDSAMYRCASSSQGARQPQHFGDGTRLSIL.

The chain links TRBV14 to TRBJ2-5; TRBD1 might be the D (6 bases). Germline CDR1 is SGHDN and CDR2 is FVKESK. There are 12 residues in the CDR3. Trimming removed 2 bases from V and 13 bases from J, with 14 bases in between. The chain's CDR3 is CASSQPTGKAYF. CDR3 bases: TGTGCCAGCAGCCAACCTACAGGGAAGGCGTACTTC.

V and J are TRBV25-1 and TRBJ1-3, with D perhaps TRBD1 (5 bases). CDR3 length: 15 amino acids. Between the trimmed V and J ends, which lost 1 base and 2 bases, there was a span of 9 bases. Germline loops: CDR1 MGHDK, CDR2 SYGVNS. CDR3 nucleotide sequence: TGTGCCAGCAGTGAATCTTTAGGGGCTGGAAACACCATATATTTT. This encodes CASSESLGAGNTIYF.

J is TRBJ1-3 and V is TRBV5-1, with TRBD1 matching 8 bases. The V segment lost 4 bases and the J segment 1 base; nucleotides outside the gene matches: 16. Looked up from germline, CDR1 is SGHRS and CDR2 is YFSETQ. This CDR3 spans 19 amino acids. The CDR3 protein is CASSPNAGTGLVSGNTIYF. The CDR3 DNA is TGCGCCAGCAGCCCGAACGCCGGGACAGGCTTGGTATCTGGAAACACCATATATTTT.

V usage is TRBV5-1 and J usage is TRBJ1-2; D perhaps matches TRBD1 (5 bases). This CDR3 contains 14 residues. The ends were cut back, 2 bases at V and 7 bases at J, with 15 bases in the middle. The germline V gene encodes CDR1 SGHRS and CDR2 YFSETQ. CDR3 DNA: TGCGCCAGCAGCTTAGACGGACCAGGGTTTGGCTACACCTTC. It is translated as CASSLDGPGFGYTF.

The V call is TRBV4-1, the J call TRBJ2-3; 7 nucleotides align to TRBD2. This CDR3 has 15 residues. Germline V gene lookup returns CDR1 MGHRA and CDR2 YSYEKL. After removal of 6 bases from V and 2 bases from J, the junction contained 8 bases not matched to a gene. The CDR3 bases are TGCGCCAGCAGGGGGGGACTATCTTACACAGATACGCAGTATTTT. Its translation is CASRGGLSYTDTQYF.

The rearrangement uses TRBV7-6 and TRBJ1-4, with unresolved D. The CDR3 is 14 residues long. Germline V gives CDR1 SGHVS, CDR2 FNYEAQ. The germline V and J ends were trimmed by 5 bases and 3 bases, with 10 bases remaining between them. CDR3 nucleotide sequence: TGTGCCAGCAGCCCCCGTGGAGCTAATGAAAAACTGTTTTTT. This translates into CASSPRGANEKLFF.

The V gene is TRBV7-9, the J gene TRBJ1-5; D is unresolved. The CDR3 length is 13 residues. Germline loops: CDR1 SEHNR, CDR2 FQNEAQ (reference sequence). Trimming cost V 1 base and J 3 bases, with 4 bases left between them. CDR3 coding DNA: TGTGCCAGCAGCTTAGTAGCCAATCAGCCCCAGCATTTT. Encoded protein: CASSLVANQPQHF.

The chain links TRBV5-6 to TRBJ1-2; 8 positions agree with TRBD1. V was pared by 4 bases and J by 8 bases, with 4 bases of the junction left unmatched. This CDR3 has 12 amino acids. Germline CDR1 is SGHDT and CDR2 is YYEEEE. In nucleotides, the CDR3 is TGTGCCAGCAGCCCGGACAGGGACGGCTACACCTTC. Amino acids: CASSPDRDGYTF.

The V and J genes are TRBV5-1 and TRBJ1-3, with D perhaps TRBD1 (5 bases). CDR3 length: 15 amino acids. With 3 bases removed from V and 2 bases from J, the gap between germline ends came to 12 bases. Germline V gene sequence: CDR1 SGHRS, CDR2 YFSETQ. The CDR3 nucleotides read TGCGCCAGCAGCTGGGGCATGGCGGCTGGAAACACCATATATTTT. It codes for CASSWGMAAGNTIYF.

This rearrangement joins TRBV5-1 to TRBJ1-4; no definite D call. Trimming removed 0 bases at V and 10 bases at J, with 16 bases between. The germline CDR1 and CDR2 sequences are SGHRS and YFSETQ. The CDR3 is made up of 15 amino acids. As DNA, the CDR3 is TGCGCCAGCAGCTTGGGGGCGCCGGCCCATGGAAAACTGTTTTTT. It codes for CASSLGAPAHGKLFF.

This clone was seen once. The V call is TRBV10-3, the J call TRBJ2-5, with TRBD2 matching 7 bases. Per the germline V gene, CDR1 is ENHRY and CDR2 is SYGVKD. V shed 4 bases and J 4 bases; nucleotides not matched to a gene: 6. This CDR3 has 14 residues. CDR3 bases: TGTGCCATCAGTGCTTTCGGGGGGAGAGAGACCCAGTACTTC. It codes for CAISAFGGRETQYF.

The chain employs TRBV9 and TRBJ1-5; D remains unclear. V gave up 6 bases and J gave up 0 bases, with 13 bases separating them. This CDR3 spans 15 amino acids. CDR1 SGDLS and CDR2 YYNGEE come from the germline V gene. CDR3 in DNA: TGTGCCAGCACCGAGGGCGGTAATAGCAATCAGCCCCAGCATTTT. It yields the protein CASTEGGNSNQPQHF.

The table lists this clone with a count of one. CDR3 sequence (DNA): TGTGCCAGCAGCCAAGGCCAGATGAACACTGAAGCTTTCTTT. This sequence encodes CASSQGQMNTEAFF. The V gene is TRBV14, the J gene TRBJ1-1; D unclear. In germline, CDR1 is SGHDN, CDR2 FVKESK. The CDR3 has 14 amino acids. Trimming took off 1 base at V and 0 bases at J, with 6 bases between the two ends.

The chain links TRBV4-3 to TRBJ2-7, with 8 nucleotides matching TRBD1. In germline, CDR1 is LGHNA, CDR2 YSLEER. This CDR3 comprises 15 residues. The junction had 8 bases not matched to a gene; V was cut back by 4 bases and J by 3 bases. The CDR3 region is CASSPRTGYFYEQYF. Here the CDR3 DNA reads TGCGCCAGCAGCCCACGGACAGGGTATTTCTACGAGCAGTACTTC.

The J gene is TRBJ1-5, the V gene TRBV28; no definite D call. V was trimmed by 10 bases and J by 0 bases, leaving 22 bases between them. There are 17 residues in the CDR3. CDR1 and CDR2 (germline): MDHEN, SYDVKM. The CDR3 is CATLPGLTTYSNQPQHF. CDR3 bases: TGTGCCACCTTGCCTGGACTAACTACGTATAGCAATCAGCCCCAGCATTTT.

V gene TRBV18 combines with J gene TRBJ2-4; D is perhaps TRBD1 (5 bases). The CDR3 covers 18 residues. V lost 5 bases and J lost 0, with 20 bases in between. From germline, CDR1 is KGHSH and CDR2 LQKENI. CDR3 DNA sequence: TGTGCCAGCTCATCAGCAGGGTACCCGGTACTAGCCAAAAACATTCAGTACTTC. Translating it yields CASSSAGYPVLAKNIQYF.

DNA for the CDR3: TGTGCCACCAGCAGGGACCCCGGGACTAGCGGGGGGGCCACGCAGTATTTT. Translated, it gives CATSRDPGTSGGATQYF. J is TRBJ2-3 and V is TRBV15; 16 positions match TRBD2. The CDR3 is 17 amino acids. Germline V lookup: CDR1 LNHNV, CDR2 YYDKDF (reference sequence). Trimming cost V 3 bases and J 9 bases; bases outside gene matches: 9.

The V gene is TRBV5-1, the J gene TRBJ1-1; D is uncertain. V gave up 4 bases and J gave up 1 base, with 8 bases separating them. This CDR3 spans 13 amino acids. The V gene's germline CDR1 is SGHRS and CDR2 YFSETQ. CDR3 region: CASSPAQNTEAFF. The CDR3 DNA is TGCGCCAGCAGCCCCGCACAGAACACTGAAGCTTTCTTT.

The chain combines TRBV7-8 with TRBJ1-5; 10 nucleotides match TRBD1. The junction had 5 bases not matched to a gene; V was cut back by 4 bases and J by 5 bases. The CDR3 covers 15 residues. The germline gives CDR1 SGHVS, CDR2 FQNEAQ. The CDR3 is CASSSGQGRHQPQHF. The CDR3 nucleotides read TGTGCCAGCAGCTCGGGACAGGGGCGCCATCAGCCCCAGCATTTT.

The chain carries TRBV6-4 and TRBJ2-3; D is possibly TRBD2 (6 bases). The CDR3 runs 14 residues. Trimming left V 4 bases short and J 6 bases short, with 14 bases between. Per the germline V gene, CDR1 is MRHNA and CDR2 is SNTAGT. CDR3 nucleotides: TGTGCCAGCAGTGGAACGGGGGAAGCGGATACGCAGTATTTT. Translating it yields CASSGTGEADTQYF.

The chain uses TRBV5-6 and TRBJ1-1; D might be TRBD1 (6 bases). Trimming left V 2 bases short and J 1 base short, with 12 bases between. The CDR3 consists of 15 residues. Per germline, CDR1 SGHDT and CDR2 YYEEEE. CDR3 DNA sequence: TGTGCCAGCAGCTTTGACAGGACACGGAACACTGAAGCTTTCTTT. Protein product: CASSFDRTRNTEAFF.

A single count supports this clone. CDR3 sequence: CASSQDFRTVGQPQHF. The CDR3 DNA reads as TGCGCCAGCAGCCAAGATTTTAGGACAGTGGGACAGCCCCAGCATTTT. The chain employs TRBV4-3 and TRBJ1-5; possible D gene TRBD1, 6 bases. The CDR3 extends over 16 amino acids. Per the germline V gene, CDR1 is LGHNA and CDR2 is YSLEER. The V end was cut by 0 bases, the J end by 7 bases, with 16 bases between.

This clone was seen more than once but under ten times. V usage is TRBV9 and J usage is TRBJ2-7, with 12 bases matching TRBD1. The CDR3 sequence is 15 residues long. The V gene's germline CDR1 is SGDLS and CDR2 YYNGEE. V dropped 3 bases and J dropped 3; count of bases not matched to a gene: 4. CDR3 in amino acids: CASSAGTGGFYEQYF. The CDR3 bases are TGTGCCAGCAGCGCGGGGACAGGGGGCTTCTACGAGCAGTACTTC.

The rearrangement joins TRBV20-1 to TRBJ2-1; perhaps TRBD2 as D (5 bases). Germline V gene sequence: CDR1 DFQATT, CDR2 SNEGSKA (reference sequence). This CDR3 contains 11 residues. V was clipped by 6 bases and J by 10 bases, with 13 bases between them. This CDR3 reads CSAALGGEQFF. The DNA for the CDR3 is TGCAGTGCGGCGCTAGGCGGGGAGCAGTTCTTC.